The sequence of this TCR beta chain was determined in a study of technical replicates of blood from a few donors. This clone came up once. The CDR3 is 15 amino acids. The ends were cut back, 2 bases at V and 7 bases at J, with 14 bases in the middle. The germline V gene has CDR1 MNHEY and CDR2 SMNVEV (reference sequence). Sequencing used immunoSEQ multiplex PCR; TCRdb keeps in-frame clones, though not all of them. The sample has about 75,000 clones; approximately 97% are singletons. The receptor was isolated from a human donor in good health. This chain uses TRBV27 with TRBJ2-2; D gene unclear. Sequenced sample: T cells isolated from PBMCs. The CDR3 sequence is CASSLRLALGGELFF. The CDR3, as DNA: TGTGCCAGCAGTTTACGTTTGGCCCTAGGCGGGGAGCTGTTTTTT.